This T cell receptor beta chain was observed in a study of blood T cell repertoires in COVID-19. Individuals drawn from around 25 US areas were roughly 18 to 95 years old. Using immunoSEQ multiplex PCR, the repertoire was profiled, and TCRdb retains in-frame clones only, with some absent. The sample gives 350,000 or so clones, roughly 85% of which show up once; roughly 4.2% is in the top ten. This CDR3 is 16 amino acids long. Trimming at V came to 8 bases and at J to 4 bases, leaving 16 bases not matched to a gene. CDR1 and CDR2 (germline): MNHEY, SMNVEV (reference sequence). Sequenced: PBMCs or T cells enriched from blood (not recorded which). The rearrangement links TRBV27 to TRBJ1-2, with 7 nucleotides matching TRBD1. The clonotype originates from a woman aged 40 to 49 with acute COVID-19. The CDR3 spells CASGTQGVRPIYGYTF. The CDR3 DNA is TGTGCCAGCGGAACCCAGGGGGTGAGGCCCATCTATGGCTACACCTTC.